These T cell receptor beta chains were read from a single sample in a study of OX40 agonist ivuxolimab in advanced cancers. Here immunoSEQ multiplex PCR was the method, and the copy in TCRdb shows in-frame clones only, minus some. The top ten clones hold around 1.7% of a sample with tens of thousands of clones, 85% of them seen once. This material consisted of CD4+ or CD8+ T cells sorted from blood, taken in a trial of the OX40 agonist ivuxolimab. The source of these receptors is an adult with an advanced solid tumor such as melanoma, head and neck, liver or kidney cancer. CDR3s include the opening cysteine and the closing phenylalanine or tryptophan. The D gene is left open where the match is weak. The size of a clone is reported for some rows only, either as once, few or many, or as a class for expanded clones.

V,size,J,D,DNA,CDR3
TRBV7-2,-,TRBJ2-2,-,TGTGCCAGCAGCTCACTTGGCCCTACCACCGGGGAGCTGTTTTTT,CASSSLGPTTGELFF
TRBV19,-,TRBJ1-3,TRBD1,TGTGCCAGTGGGGACAGGTCTGGAAACACCATATATTTT,CASGDRSGNTIYF
TRBV7-9,once,TRBJ1-5,-,TGTGCCAGCAGCAAAACAGGTAATCGGACTCTATATAGCAATCAGCCCCAGCATTTT,CASSKTGNRTLYSNQPQHF
TRBV5-1,few,TRBJ2-5,TRBD1,TGCGCCAGCAGCTACCTGACAGGGGAAGAGACCCAGTACTTC,CASSYLTGEETQYF
TRBV30,-,TRBJ1-2,-,TGTGCCTGGAGCCGTGGCAGAAATGGCTACACCTTC,CAWSRGRNGYTF
TRBV6-1,-,TRBJ2-1,TRBD2,TGTGCCAGCAGGGACTGGGACGGGAGGGGTGAGCAGTTCTTC,CASRDWDGRGEQFF
TRBV7-8,-,TRBJ1-6,-,TGTGCCAGCAGCTTCCCCGTTTCGTTAGGTTCACCCCTCCACTTT,CASSFPVSLGSPLHF
TRBV6-4,-,TRBJ2-5,-,TGTGCCAGCAGTGACTCAGCCGGACGGCGGAAGTCTTCCCAAGAGACCCAGTACTTC,CASSDSAGRRKSSQETQYF
TRBV19,-,TRBJ2-3,TRBD1,TGTGCCAGTAGTATAGTGTGGCAGGGGGGCACAGATACGCAGTATTTT,CASSIVWQGGTDTQYF
TRBV6-5,few,TRBJ2-3,-,TGTGCCAGCAGAACTCGGGAGAGCACGCAGTATTTT,CASRTRESTQYF
TRBV5-5,-,TRBJ2-5,TRBD1,TGTGCCAGCAGCTGGGGAAACAGGGGGGCTAGTGGAGAGACCCAGTACTTC,CASSWGNRGASGETQYF
TRBV6-5,-,TRBJ1-1,TRBD1,TGTGCCAGCAACTCATTCACAGGGGGAGGGACTGAAGCTTTCTTT,CASNSFTGGGTEAFF
TRBV5-1,-,TRBJ2-5,TRBD2,TGCGCCAGCAGCTTAATTAGCGGGAGGGAGACCCAGTACTTC,CASSLISGRETQYF
TRBV5-1,-,TRBJ2-1,TRBD1,TGCGCCAGCAGCGTAGGGGACAGGAGCTACAATGAGCAGTTCTTC,CASSVGDRSYNEQFF
TRBV7-2,-,TRBJ2-7,TRBD2,TGTGCCAGCAGCTTAGCGGGACTAGCGGGGGGGGCGTACGAGCAGTACTTC,CASSLAGLAGGAYEQYF
TRBV27,-,TRBJ2-2,-,TGTGCCAGCAGTCTAGGAGGCCGGGGGTACACCGGGGAGCTGTTTTTT,CASSLGGRGYTGELFF
TRBV5-1,-,TRBJ2-1,TRBD2,TGCGCCAGCAGCTTGAACGGGGGACTAGCGGGACTCGGAGAGCAGTTCTTC,CASSLNGGLAGLGEQFF
TRBV7-9,-,TRBJ1-5,TRBD1,TGTGCCAGCAGCTTAACAGGGGGCGCGAGCCAGCCCCAGCATTTT,CASSLTGGASQPQHF
TRBV5-1,-,TRBJ2-3,-,TGCGCCAGCAGCCTATGGGACCGTAGCACAGATACGCAGTATTTT,CASSLWDRSTDTQYF
TRBV10-3,-,TRBJ2-3,-,TGTGCCATCAGTGAGTCGACGATGGGCGCAGATACGCAGTATTTT,CAISESTMGADTQYF
TRBV6-1,-,TRBJ1-1,TRBD1,TGTGCCAGCAGTATACAGGGGGAGAACACTGAAGCTTTCTTT,CASSIQGENTEAFF
TRBV30,-,TRBJ1-5,-,TGTGCCTGGAGTGTACAAGGTCATCAGCCCCAGCATTTT,CAWSVQGHQPQHF
TRBV2,-,TRBJ1-1,-,TGTGCCACCGGGTGGTGGGAGAACACTGAAGCTTTCTTT,CATGWWENTEAFF
TRBV18,-,TRBJ2-1,-,TGTGCCAGCTCACCACCGTCGGCAGGGGCATGGCAGTTCTTC,CASSPPSAGAWQFF
TRBV9,-,TRBJ2-5,TRBD1,TGTGCCAGCAGCGCCCCGACAGGGGCCGGGGAGACCCAGTACTTC,CASSAPTGAGETQYF
TRBV27,once,TRBJ2-2,-,TGTGCCAGCAGTAACTCCGGGGACACCGGGGAGCTGTTTTTT,CASSNSGDTGELFF
TRBV2,-,TRBJ2-7,-,TGTGCCAGCGTACAGGGCTCGATTACCTACGAGCAGTACTTC,CASVQGSITYEQYF
TRBV5-1,-,TRBJ1-1,-,TGCGCCAGCAGCGAAGGACCGGGACGGGTGAACACTGAAGCTTTCTTT,CASSEGPGRVNTEAFF
TRBV28,-,TRBJ1-1,TRBD1,TGTGCCAGTAAGGGGGCGGGGGTGAACACTGAAGCTTTCTTT,CASKGAGVNTEAFF
TRBV28,-,TRBJ2-1,TRBD2,TGTGCCAGCAGTTTGGGTAGCGGGCCTTACAATGAGCAGTTCTTC,CASSLGSGPYNEQFF
TRBV27,-,TRBJ1-2,TRBD1,TGTGCCAGCAGTTCATTTCACAGGGGGACCTATGGCTACACCTTC,CASSSFHRGTYGYTF
TRBV6-1,-,TRBJ2-5,TRBD2,TGTGCCAGCAGTGAGGGACTAGCGATCTATGGGACCCAGTACTTC,CASSEGLAIYGTQYF
TRBV7-3,-,TRBJ2-1,-,TGTGCCAGCAGCTTAACGATTGGGGGATTTACGGTTAAGCAGTTCTTC,CASSLTIGGFTVKQFF
TRBV18,once,TRBJ2-7,-,TGTGCCAGCTCACCTTTGTCCTACGAGCAGTACTTC,CASSPLSYEQYF
TRBV19,-,TRBJ2-7,TRBD1,TGTGCCAGTAGTAGGGGACAGGGGAGCTACGAGCAGTACTTC,CASSRGQGSYEQYF
TRBV27,-,TRBJ1-4,-,TGTGCCAGCAGCGAAATCGGACAGAGGGAAAAACTGTTTTTT,CASSEIGQREKLFF
TRBV7-6,-,TRBJ2-1,TRBD2,TGTGCCAGCAGCCGGGGAGCGGGAGGGCTTAATGAGCAGTTCTTC,CASSRGAGGLNEQFF
TRBV19,-,TRBJ2-6,TRBD2,TGTGCCAGTAGCCTTGGCGGGGGGGCTGGGGCCAACGTCCTGACTTTC,CASSLGGGAGANVLTF